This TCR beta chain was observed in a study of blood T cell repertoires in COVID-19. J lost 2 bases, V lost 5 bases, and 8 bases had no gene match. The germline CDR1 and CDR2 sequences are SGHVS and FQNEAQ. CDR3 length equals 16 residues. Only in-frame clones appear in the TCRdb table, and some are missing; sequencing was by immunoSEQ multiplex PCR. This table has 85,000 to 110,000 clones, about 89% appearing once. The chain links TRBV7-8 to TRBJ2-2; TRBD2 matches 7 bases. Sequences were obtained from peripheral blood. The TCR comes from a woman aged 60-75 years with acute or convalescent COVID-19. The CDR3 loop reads CASSPAREVNTGELFF. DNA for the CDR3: TGTGCCAGCAGCCCAGCTCGGGAGGTAAACACCGGGGAGCTGTTTTTT.